These T cell receptor beta chains were read from a single sample in a study of blood T cell repertoires in COVID-19. The data were produced by immunoSEQ multiplex PCR, yet TCRdb's version contains in-frame clones alone and is incomplete. The sample gives roughly 180,000 clones, around 85% of which show up once; around 8.3% is in the top ten. Sequencing was performed on peripheral blood. Receptors originate from a man aged 60 to 69 with acute or convalescent COVID-19. Both conserved end residues are part of each CDR3. D genes are given only for firm matches.

D gene: TRBD1
J gene: TRBJ1-2
V gene: TRBV30
CDR3 DNA: TGTGCCTGGAGTGTACAGGGGAAGTATGGCTACACCTTC
CDR3 protein: CAWSVQGKYGYTF

D gene: NA
J gene: TRBJ1-5
V gene: TRBV29-1
CDR3 DNA: TGCAGCGTTGAAGCCCCCAAAGGCAGGGAGGATCAGCCCCAGCATTTT
CDR3 protein: CSVEAPKGREDQPQHF

D gene: NA
J gene: TRBJ2-1
V gene: TRBV19
CDR3 DNA: TGTGCCAGTCGAGGCGGTGAGCAGTTCTTC
CDR3 protein: CASRGGEQFF

D gene: NA
J gene: TRBJ2-3
V gene: TRBV29-1
CDR3 DNA: TGCAGCGTTGGGACAGGCACAGATACGCAGTATTTT
CDR3 protein: CSVGTGTDTQYF

D gene: TRBD1
J gene: TRBJ2-7
V gene: TRBV19
CDR3 DNA: TGTGCCAGTAGTTTTACCGGGGACAGGGTTTACGAGCAGTACTTC
CDR3 protein: CASSFTGDRVYEQYF

D gene: NA
J gene: TRBJ2-1
V gene: TRBV28
CDR3 DNA: TGTGCCAGCAGTTTACAGGGTACCTACAATGAGCAGTTCTTC
CDR3 protein: CASSLQGTYNEQFF

D gene: TRBD1
J gene: TRBJ1-1
V gene: TRBV28
CDR3 DNA: TGTGCCAGCAGTTTATCGTACAGGGGAACTGAAGCTTTCTTT
CDR3 protein: CASSLSYRGTEAFF

D gene: NA
J gene: TRBJ2-2
V gene: TRBV7-3
CDR3 DNA: TGTGCCAGCAGCCCCCAGGGCCCTTCGGCCGGGGAGCTGTTTTTT
CDR3 protein: CASSPQGPSAGELFF

D gene: NA
J gene: TRBJ1-6
V gene: TRBV18
CDR3 DNA: TGTGCCAGCTCACCAGGGGCGTTAAATTCACCCCTCCACTTT
CDR3 protein: CASSPGALNSPLHF

D gene: NA
J gene: TRBJ1-5
V gene: TRBV28
CDR3 DNA: TGTGCCAGCAGTACCAGGGTAGGTGCTAATCAGCCCCAGCATTTT
CDR3 protein: CASSTRVGANQPQHF